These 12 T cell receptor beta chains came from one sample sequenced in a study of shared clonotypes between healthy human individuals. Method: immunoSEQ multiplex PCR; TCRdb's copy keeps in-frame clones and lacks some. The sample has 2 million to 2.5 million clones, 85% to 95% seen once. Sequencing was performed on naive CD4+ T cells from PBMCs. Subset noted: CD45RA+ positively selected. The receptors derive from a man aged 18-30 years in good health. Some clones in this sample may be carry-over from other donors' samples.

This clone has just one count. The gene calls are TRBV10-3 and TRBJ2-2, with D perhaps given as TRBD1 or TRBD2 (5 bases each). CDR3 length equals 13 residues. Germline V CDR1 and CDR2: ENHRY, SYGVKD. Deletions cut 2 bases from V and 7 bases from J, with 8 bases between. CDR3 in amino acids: CAISEGDVGELFF. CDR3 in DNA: TGTGCCATCAGTGAGGGGGACGTCGGGGAGCTGTTTTTT.

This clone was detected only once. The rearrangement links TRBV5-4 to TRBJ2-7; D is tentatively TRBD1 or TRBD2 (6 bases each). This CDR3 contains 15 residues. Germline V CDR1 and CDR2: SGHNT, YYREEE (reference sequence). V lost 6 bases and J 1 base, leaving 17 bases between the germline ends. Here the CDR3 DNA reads TGTGCCAGCATGTTGGGGGGCACAAGTTCCTACGAGCAGTACTTC. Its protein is CASMLGGTSSYEQYF.

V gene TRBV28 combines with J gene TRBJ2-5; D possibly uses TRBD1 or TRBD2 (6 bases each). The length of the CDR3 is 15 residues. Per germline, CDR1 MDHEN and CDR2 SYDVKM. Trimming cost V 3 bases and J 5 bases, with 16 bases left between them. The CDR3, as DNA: TGTGCCAGCAGTTTCCTCAGGGGCGGGGTCGAGACCCAGTACTTC. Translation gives CASSFLRGGVETQYF.

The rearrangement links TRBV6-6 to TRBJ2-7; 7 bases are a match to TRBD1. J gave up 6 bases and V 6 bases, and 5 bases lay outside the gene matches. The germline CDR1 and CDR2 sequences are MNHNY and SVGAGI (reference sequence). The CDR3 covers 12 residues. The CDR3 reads CASSSTGPEQYF. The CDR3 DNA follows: TGTGCCAGCAGCTCGACAGGGCCCGAGCAGTACTTC.

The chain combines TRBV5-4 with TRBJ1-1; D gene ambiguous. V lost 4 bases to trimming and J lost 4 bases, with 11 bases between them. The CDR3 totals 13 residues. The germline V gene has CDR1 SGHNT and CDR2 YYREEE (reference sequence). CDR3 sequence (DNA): TGTGCCAGCAGCCCCGGACCGAGCACTGAAGCTTTCTTT. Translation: CASSPGPSTEAFF.

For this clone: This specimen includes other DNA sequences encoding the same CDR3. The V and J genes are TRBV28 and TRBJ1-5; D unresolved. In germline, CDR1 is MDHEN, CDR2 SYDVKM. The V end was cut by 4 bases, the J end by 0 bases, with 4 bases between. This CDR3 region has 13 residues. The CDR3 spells CASSSYSNQPQHF. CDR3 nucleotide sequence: TGTGCCAGCAGTTCTTATAGCAATCAGCCCCAGCATTTT.

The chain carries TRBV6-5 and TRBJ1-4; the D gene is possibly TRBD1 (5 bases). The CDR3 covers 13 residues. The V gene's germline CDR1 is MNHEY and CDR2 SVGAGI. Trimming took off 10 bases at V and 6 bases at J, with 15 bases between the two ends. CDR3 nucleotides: TGTGCCACCCACGGACATTCGGATGAAAAACTGTTTTTT. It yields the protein CATHGHSDEKLFF.

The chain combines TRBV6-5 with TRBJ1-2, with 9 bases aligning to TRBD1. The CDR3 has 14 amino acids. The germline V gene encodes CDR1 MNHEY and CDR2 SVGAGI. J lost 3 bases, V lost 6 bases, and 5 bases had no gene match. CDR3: CASRVTGGDYGYTF. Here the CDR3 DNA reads TGTGCCAGCAGGGTTACAGGGGGCGACTATGGCTACACCTTC.

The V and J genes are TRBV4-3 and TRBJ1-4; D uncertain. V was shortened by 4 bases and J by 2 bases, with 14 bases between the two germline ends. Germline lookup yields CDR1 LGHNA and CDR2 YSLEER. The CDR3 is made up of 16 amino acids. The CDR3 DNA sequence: TGCGCCAGCAGCCGAATCAGAGCGGGGACTAATGAAAAACTGTTTTTT. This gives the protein CASSRIRAGTNEKLFF.

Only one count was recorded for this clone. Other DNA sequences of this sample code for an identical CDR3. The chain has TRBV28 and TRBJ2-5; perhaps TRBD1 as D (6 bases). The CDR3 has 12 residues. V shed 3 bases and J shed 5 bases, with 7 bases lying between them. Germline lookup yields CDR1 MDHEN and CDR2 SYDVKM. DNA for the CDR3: TGTGCCAGCAGTTTGAGGGGGGAGACCCAGTACTTC. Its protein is CASSLRGETQYF. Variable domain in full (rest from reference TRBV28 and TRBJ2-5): DVKVTQSSRYLVKRTGEKVFLECVQDMDHENMFWYRQDPGLGLRLIYFSYDVKMKEKGDIPEGYSVSREKKERFSLILESASTNQTSMYLCASSLRGETQYFGPGTRLLVL.

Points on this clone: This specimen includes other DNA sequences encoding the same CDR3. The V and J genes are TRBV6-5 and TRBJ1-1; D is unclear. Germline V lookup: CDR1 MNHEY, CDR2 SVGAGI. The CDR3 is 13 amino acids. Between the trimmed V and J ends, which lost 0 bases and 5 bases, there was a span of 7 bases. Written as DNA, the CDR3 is TGTGCCAGCAGTTACTCGAGTCGAACTGAAGCTTTCTTT. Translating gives CASSYSSRTEAFF.

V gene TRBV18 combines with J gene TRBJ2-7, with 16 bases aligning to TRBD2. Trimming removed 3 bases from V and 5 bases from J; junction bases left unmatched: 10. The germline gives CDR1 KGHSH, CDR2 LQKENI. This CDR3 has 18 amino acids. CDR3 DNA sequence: TGTGCCAGCTCACCGTCGGGACTAGCGGGAGGGCGGGTAGACGAGCAGTACTTC. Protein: CASSPSGLAGGRVDEQYF.